The 14 T cell receptor beta chains presented below share a single source sample, sequenced in a study of blood T cell repertoires in COVID-19. Only in-frame clones appear in the TCRdb table, and some are missing; sequencing was by immunoSEQ multiplex PCR. The table records some 94,000 clones, about 86% of them present only once. The sequencing sample was made of peripheral blood. These receptors came from a human donor in a cohort sampled during active COVID-19.

This clone was recorded only once. The chain carries TRBV12-5 and TRBJ2-1; a weak D match, TRBD2 (6 bases). The CDR3 has 14 amino acids. Germline CDR1 and CDR2: LGHNT and FRNRAP. The germline V and J ends were trimmed by 1 base and 8 bases, with 12 bases remaining between them. This CDR3 reads CASGLGLASDEQFF. CDR3 nucleotides: TGTGCTAGTGGTTTGGGCCTAGCGTCGGATGAGCAGTTCTTC.

J is TRBJ1-1 and V is TRBV2; a weak D match, TRBD1 (5 bases). The CDR3 has 14 residues. Trimming removed 6 bases at V and 1 base at J, with 12 bases between. CDR1 and CDR2 from the germline V gene are SNHLY and FYNNEI. CDR3 sequence: CASRIRVRNTEAFF. The CDR3 DNA sequence: TGTGCCAGCAGGATCAGGGTTCGGAACACTGAAGCTTTCTTT.

The chain carries TRBV10-3 and TRBJ2-5; D call uncertain. CDR3 length: 11 residues. CDR1 is ENHRY and CDR2 is SYGVKD in the germline V gene. V shed 3 bases and J shed 5 bases, with 4 bases lying between them. The CDR3 sequence: CAISDRETQYF. DNA of the CDR3: TGTGCCATCAGTGACCGGGAGACCCAGTACTTC.

The genes are TRBV3-1 (or the pseudogene TRBV3-2) and TRBJ2-5; the match to TRBD2 covers 7 bases. The CDR3 runs to 15 residues. V was clipped by 3 bases and J by 5 bases; unmatched bases: 9. The germline CDR1 and CDR2 sequences are LGHDT and YNNKEL (reference sequence). CDR3 coding DNA: TGTGCCAGCAGCCAGGCCCCCGGTAGCGGGGAGACCCAGTACTTC. Translation: CASSQAPGSGETQYF.

The V gene is TRBV10-3, the J gene TRBJ1-3; TRBD1 matches 7 bases. V was clipped by 2 bases and J by 0 bases; unmatched bases: 1. CDR1 is ENHRY, CDR2 SYGVKD, per germline. The CDR3 spans 15 residues. CDR3 region: CAISEGDSSGNTIYF. The CDR3 DNA reads TGTGCCATCAGTGAGGGGGACAGCTCTGGAAACACCATATATTTT.

This chain's CDR3 is CASGPGGQLDTQYF. CDR3 bases: TGCGCCAGCGGACCGGGCGGACAGCTCGATACGCAGTATTTT. The rearrangement joins TRBV5-1 to TRBJ2-3; possible D gene TRBD1, 6 bases. The germline CDR1 and CDR2 sequences are SGHRS and YFSETQ. The CDR3 is made up of 14 amino acids. The V end was cut by 7 bases, the J end by 6 bases, with 18 bases between. The whole variable domain, remainder taken from reference TRBV5-1 and TRBJ2-3, is KAGVTQTPRYLIKTRGQQVTLSCSPISGHRSVSWYQQTPGQGLQFLFEYFSETQRNKGNFPGRFSGRQFSNSRSEMNVSTLELGDSALYLCASGPGGQLDTQYFGPGTRLTVL.

This sequence joins TRBV7-9 and TRBJ1-2; D may be TRBD1 (6 bases). Germline CDR1 is SEHNR and CDR2 is FQNEAQ (reference sequence). This CDR3 spans 12 amino acids. Trimming removed 6 bases from V and 6 bases from J, with 11 bases in between. CDR3 loop: CASSPGADGYTF. The CDR3 nucleotides are TGTGCCAGCAGTCCAGGGGCCGATGGCTACACCTTC.

CDR3: CATTKRPGEQYF. The DNA of the CDR3 is TGTGCCACCACTAAGCGGCCAGGCGAGCAGTACTTC. The rearrangement uses TRBV27 and TRBJ2-7, with D perhaps matching TRBD2 (5 bases). V was pared by 10 bases and J by 6 bases, with 16 bases between. CDR1 is MNHEY, CDR2 SMNVEV, per germline (reference sequence). This CDR3 region has 12 residues.

The chain combines TRBV2 with TRBJ2-7; the match to TRBD1 covers 7 bases. Germline V gene lookup returns CDR1 SNHLY and CDR2 FYNNEI. Trimming cost V 6 bases and J 4 bases; bases outside gene matches: 0. This CDR3 is built from 11 residues. CDR3 coding DNA: TGTGCCAGCAGACAGGGGTACGAGCAGTACTTC. Its translation is CASRQGYEQYF.

This clone has just a few counts. The chain links TRBV19 to TRBJ1-1; 8 bases line up with TRBD1. The CDR3 spans 12 residues. Germline V gives CDR1 LNHDA, CDR2 SQIVND (reference sequence). V lost 3 bases to trimming and J lost 11 bases; unmatched junction nucleotides: 5. The CDR3 nucleotides read TGTGCCAGTAGTATGGACAGGGTAGACGCTTTCTTT. Translating gives CASSMDRVDAFF.

V gene TRBV18 combines with J gene TRBJ2-1; 9 bases are shared with TRBD2. CDR1 and CDR2 (germline): KGHSH, LQKENI. With V trimmed by 1 base and J by 3 bases, 7 bases remained unmatched. This CDR3 is 17 amino acids long. The CDR3 DNA reads as TGTGCCAGCTCACCACTGGATGCGGGAGGGCTCTACAATGAGCAGTTCTTC. Translation: CASSPLDAGGLYNEQFF.

The chain employs TRBV5-6 and TRBJ1-5; no clear D. The CDR3 is 12 amino acids. V dropped 4 bases and J dropped 7 bases, with 9 bases sitting between them. Germline assignment: CDR1 SGHDT and CDR2 YYEEEE. Here the CDR3 reads CASSQWSQPQHF. Here the CDR3 DNA reads TGTGCCAGCAGCCAGTGGTCCCAGCCCCAGCATTTT.

V usage is TRBV30 and J usage is TRBJ2-1; 9 nucleotides line up with TRBD2. V was clipped by 4 bases and J by 6 bases; unmatched bases: 7. The CDR3 length is 14 residues. Germline assignment: CDR1 GTSNPN and CDR2 SVGIG (reference sequence). The CDR3: CAWNLAGSRNEQFF. The CDR3 bases are TGTGCCTGGAATCTAGCGGGGTCTCGCAATGAGCAGTTCTTC.

This chain uses TRBV10-2 with TRBJ2-7; TRBD1 matches at 9 bases. J was trimmed by 3 bases and V by 6 bases; bases with no gene match: 3. CDR3 length equals 13 residues. Germline loops: CDR1 WSHSY, CDR2 SAAADI. CDR3 nucleotide sequence: TGCGCCAGCAGGGCGGGACAGGGCTACGAGCAGTACTTC. Residues: CASRAGQGYEQYF.